These 13 T cell receptor beta chains came from one sample sequenced in a study of blood T cell repertoires in COVID-19. Here immunoSEQ multiplex PCR was the method, and the copy in TCRdb shows in-frame clones only, minus some. The sample includes 150,000 to 180,000 clones, more than 80% of them seen just once. The sample comprised peripheral blood. The receptors were sampled from a woman aged 35 to 49 with acute or convalescent COVID-19.

This chain joins TRBV5-1 and TRBJ2-7, with 12 bases identical to TRBD1. J gave up 7 bases and V 4 bases, and 9 bases lay outside the gene matches. Per germline, CDR1 SGHRS and CDR2 YFSETQ. The CDR3 extends over 15 amino acids. The CDR3 nucleotides are TGCGCCAGCAGCGTCCCGGGACAGGGGGCTGGGGAGCAGTACTTC. This gives the protein CASSVPGQGAGEQYF.

The V call is TRBV27, the J call TRBJ1-5, with D perhaps matching TRBD1 (5 bases). V was clipped by 1 base and J by 4 bases, with 11 bases between them. Germline V gene data show CDR1 as MNHEY and CDR2 as SMNVEV (reference sequence). CDR3 length: 15 residues. For the CDR3, the DNA is TGTGCCAGCAGTTTATGGGGGGAAATTAATCAGCCCCAGCATTTT. Its protein is CASSLWGEINQPQHF.

This clone was found once. In the same sample, other DNA sequences code for this CDR3. Here the CDR3 DNA reads TGTGCCAGCAGTTTATCAGGCGGGTACAATGAGCAGTTCTTC. Protein: CASSLSGGYNEQFF. V gene TRBV27 combines with J gene TRBJ2-1; the D gene is possibly TRBD2 (5 bases). The CDR3 runs 14 residues. Germline values: CDR1 MNHEY, CDR2 SMNVEV (reference sequence). V was pared by 0 bases and J by 4 bases, with 7 bases between.

The V call is TRBV15, the J call TRBJ2-5, with TRBD2 matching over 13 bases. Germline V gene data show CDR1 as LNHNV and CDR2 as YYDKDF (reference sequence). The trim removed 5 bases at V and 4 bases at J, leaving 13 bases unmatched. The CDR3 spans 18 residues. Here the CDR3 reads CATSAGLAGDPLGETQYF. In DNA, the CDR3 is TGTGCCACCAGCGCCGGACTAGCGGGAGACCCACTCGGAGAGACCCAGTACTTC.

This clone was counted a single time. The chain has TRBV6-5 and TRBJ1-6; possible D gene TRBD1, 5 bases. The germline gives CDR1 MNHEY, CDR2 SVGAGI. The ends were cut back, 7 bases at V and 2 bases at J, with 12 bases in the middle. CDR3 length: 15 residues. For the CDR3, the DNA is TGTGCCAGCACTATGGACACAACCTATAATTCACCCCTCCACTTT. The encoded protein is CASTMDTTYNSPLHF.

V usage is TRBV2 and J usage is TRBJ1-5; TRBD1 matches at 10 bases. J was trimmed by 4 bases and V by 6 bases; bases with no gene match: 3. Germline CDR1 reads SNHLY; CDR2 reads FYNNEI. The CDR3 has 14 residues. The CDR3 reads CASRDRGSNQPQHF. For the CDR3, the DNA is TGTGCCAGCAGGGACAGGGGGTCTAATCAGCCCCAGCATTTT.

The chain has TRBV20-1 and TRBJ2-3; 7 bases align to TRBD2. V was pared by 3 bases and J by 2 bases, with 20 bases of the junction left unmatched. The CDR3 runs 19 residues. Germline V gene lookup returns CDR1 DFQATT and CDR2 SNEGSKA (reference sequence). The CDR3 spells CSASGGELYDGGNTDTQYF. The CDR3 DNA reads as TGCAGTGCTAGTGGGGGGGAGTTGTACGACGGAGGCAACACAGATACGCAGTATTTT.

V gene TRBV21-1 combines with J gene TRBJ1-4. TRBV21-1 is a listed pseudogene. The CDR3 covers 13 residues. For the CDR3, the DNA is TGTGCCAGCCCCAAAACGGGGGATGAAAAACTGTTTTTT. Its protein is CASPKTGDEKLFF.

This clone was seen only a few times. This chain links TRBV6-5 with TRBJ1-2, with 8 bases aligning to TRBD1. The V gene end was trimmed by 6 bases and the J gene end by 8 bases; junction bases not matched to a gene: 14. Germline lookup yields CDR1 MNHEY and CDR2 SVGAGI. The CDR3 has 15 residues. The DNA of the CDR3 is TGTGCCAGCAGACAGGGGGGACCCATTACGGCGGGCTACACCTTC. This codes for CASRQGGPITAGYTF.

The chain joins TRBV7-9 to TRBJ1-2; D uncertain. This CDR3 region has 15 residues. V dropped 2 bases and J dropped 7 bases, with 17 bases sitting between them. CDR1 SEHNR and CDR2 FQNEAQ come from the germline V gene (reference sequence). The CDR3 region is CASSLTELVPAGYTF. The CDR3 DNA follows: TGTGCCAGCAGCTTAACCGAACTAGTACCGGCTGGCTACACCTTC.

The DNA for the CDR3 is TGTGCCAGTAGTATACTAGCGGGGGGTTTAGGCACAGATACGCAGTATTTT. Translated: CASSILAGGLGTDTQYF. J is TRBJ2-3 and V is TRBV19; TRBD2 aligns across 11 bases. This CDR3 has 17 residues. The trim removed 2 bases at V and 1 base at J, leaving 5 bases unmatched. Germline V gene lookup returns CDR1 LNHDA and CDR2 SQIVND (reference sequence).

The chain uses TRBV3-1 (or the pseudogene TRBV3-2) and TRBJ2-3; a possible D gene is TRBD2 (5 bases). Germline V CDR1 and CDR2: LGHDT, YNNKEL (reference sequence). The CDR3 loop spans 16 amino acids. V was pared by 0 bases and J by 4 bases, with 14 bases between. CDR3 bases: TGTGCCAGCAGCCAAGATATGGCGGGTCGATCAGATACGCAGTATTTT. This sequence encodes CASSQDMAGRSDTQYF.

This clone was seen just once. This chain connects TRBV3-1 (or the pseudogene TRBV3-2) to TRBJ1-5, with D possibly matching TRBD1 (6 bases). Deletions cut 3 bases from V and 0 bases from J, with 12 bases between. This CDR3 spans 16 amino acids. CDR1 is LGHDT, CDR2 YNNKEL, per germline (reference sequence). The CDR3 DNA is TGTGCCAGCAGCCAGGACAGCCCATATAGCAATCAGCCCCAGCATTTT. Translated: CASSQDSPYSNQPQHF.